This TCR beta chain came from a study of tissue T cells after allogeneic stem cell transplantation. Study-wide results and caveats: Tissue-detected TCR repertoire was only partly captured by blood and spleen T cells.

Germline CDR1 and CDR2: SGHSA and FRNQAP. The CDR3 has 11 amino acids. The V end was cut by 0 bases, the J end by 6 bases, with 1 base between. Time point: mouse harvest day 7 after allogeneic transplant. The graft held 10^6 splenic CD5+ T cells and 10^7 T-cell-depleted bone marrow cells. This mouse GVHD model was MHC-mismatched B6 to BALB/c, profiled day 7 or 14. Profiling relied on immunoSEQ multiplex PCR, and the TCRdb table lists in-frame clones only, not all of them. The sample shows around 7,000 clones, 45% to 60% of them seen only once. Notes on this clone: Its antigen is currently unknown. The gene names here belong to mouse. The CDR3 end falls 1 residue outside the read, so it is completed with the germline J gene.

The clonotype originates from a female BALB/c mouse given C57BL/6 T cells with graft-versus-host disease after an allogeneic hematopoietic cell transplant. The chain combines TRBV16 with TRBJ2-4, with D hard to call. The sample consisted of lymph node tissue. CDR3: CASSLDNTLYF. The covered CDR3 bases are TGTGCAAGCAGCTTAGACAACACCTTGTAC.